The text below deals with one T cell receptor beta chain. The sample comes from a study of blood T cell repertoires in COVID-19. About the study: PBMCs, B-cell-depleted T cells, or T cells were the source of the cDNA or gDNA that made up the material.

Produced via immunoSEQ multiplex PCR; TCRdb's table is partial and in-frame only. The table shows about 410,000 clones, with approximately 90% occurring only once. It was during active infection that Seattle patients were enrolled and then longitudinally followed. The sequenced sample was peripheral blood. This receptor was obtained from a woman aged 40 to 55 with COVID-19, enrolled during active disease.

In DNA, the CDR3 is TGTGCCAGTAGTTTTCCAGGGATCAATCAGCCCCAGCATTTT. It translates to CASSFPGINQPQHF. The chain recombines TRBV19 with TRBJ1-5, with D perhaps TRBD1 (5 bases). V lost 5 bases and J 3 bases, leaving 11 bases between the germline ends. Germline V CDR1 and CDR2: LNHDA, SQIVND (reference sequence). The CDR3 is 14 residues long.